The TCR beta chain described here comes from a study of patients and donors after allogeneic stem cell transplantation (dated by TCRdb to 2020 to 2021). In the case of this clonotype: Its antigen specificity is not known. No much larger clone is present one base from it, and per-base qualities are unavailable.

V loses 3 bases at its end and J loses 6 bases; junction bases beyond the gene matches: 8. Per the germline V gene (reference sequence), DFQATT is the CDR1 and SNEGSKA is the CDR2. Counted from cysteine to phenylalanine, this CDR3 has 14 amino acids. The kept DNA is CDR3 alone, 42 bases in frame from the first base. The library relied on RT-PCR. For sequencing, a NextSeq 550 was employed. The public reads were quality trimmed at Q25 with fastp and then assembled into clones with MiXCR by TCRdb, keeping productive beta chains. Merged by CDR3 protein, the rows form single entries marked with the most common genes and DNA. This sample comprises about a million distinct CDR3 sequences, roughly 18% of them detected only once. The leading ten clones occupy under 6.5% of the sample.

Here the chain combines TRBV20-1 and TRBJ2-7, and 10 bases in between align with TRBD1. The sample consisted of blood, either unsorted or a sorted T cell fraction (not recorded which). This sequence was found in a human donor who was either an allogeneic HSCT recipient or a stem cell or donor lymphocyte infusion donor (not recorded which). It is not recorded whose cells these are; they may come from a transplant donor. The CDR3 in this case is CSASSGTGVAEQYF. The nucleotides read TGCAGTGCTAGTTCCGGGACAGGGGTCGCCGAGCAGTACTTC.